A single sample gave rise to the 14 T cell receptor beta chains below, sequenced in a study of blood T cell repertoires in COVID-19. The protocol was immunoSEQ multiplex PCR, while the TCRdb copy is restricted to in-frame clones and leaves out a portion. This table has about 210,000 clones, 80% appearing once. The sequencing sample was made of peripheral blood. Receptors were obtained from a woman aged 65 to 85 with acute or convalescent COVID-19.

The genes are TRBV6-2 or TRBV6-3 and TRBJ1-5; maybe TRBD1 (5 bases). The CDR3 consists of 18 residues. The germline V and J ends were trimmed by 0 bases and 0 bases, with 15 bases remaining between them. Germline-derived CDR1 and CDR2 are MNHEY and SVGEGT. The CDR3 loop is CASSYSLQETFSNQPQHF. Here the CDR3 DNA reads TGTGCCAGCAGTTACTCTCTACAGGAGACCTTTAGCAATCAGCCCCAGCATTTT.

V gene TRBV11-3 combines with J gene TRBJ2-1, with D possibly TRBD2 on 7 matching bases. The germline V gene has CDR1 SGHNT and CDR2 YENEEA. V lost 1 base and J lost 4, with 14 bases in between. There are 16 residues in the CDR3. The CDR3 DNA follows: TGTGCCAGCAGCTTAGGGGGGCGGGGGAGATACAATGAGCAGTTCTTC. As protein: CASSLGGRGRYNEQFF.

The V and J genes are TRBV19 and TRBJ1-1; D is unclear. There are 14 residues in the CDR3. Germline CDR1 is LNHDA and CDR2 is SQIVND (reference sequence). Between the trimmed V and J ends, which lost 3 bases and 2 bases, there was a span of 10 bases. CDR3 protein: CASSIFRVNTEAFF. The CDR3 nucleotides read TGTGCCAGTAGTATTTTCCGGGTCAACACTGAAGCTTTCTTT.

The chain combines TRBV18 with TRBJ2-1; 10 nucleotides match TRBD2. V trimming: 5 bases; J trimming: 4 bases; junction bases outside the gene matches: 2. From germline, CDR1 is KGHSH and CDR2 LQKENI. This CDR3 has 14 amino acids. Here the CDR3 DNA reads TGTGCCAGCTCAAGGACTAGCGGATACAATGAGCAGTTCTTC. Amino acid sequence: CASSRTSGYNEQFF.

The V and J genes are TRBV5-1 and TRBJ2-5; no clear D gene. Trimming stripped 1 base from V and 4 bases from J, with 11 bases between. CDR1 is SGHRS and CDR2 is YFSETQ in the germline V gene. The CDR3 spans 14 residues. The CDR3 is CASSLIGSGETQYF. The CDR3 region has the DNA TGCGCCAGCAGCTTGATTGGGTCGGGAGAGACCCAGTACTTC.

In this sample, this clone turned up once. V gene TRBV7-8 combines with J gene TRBJ2-5; 7 bases agree with TRBD1. The length of the CDR3 is 13 residues. V lost 5 bases and J lost 8; bases outside the gene matches: 8. Looked up from germline, CDR1 is SGHVS and CDR2 is FQNEAQ. The CDR3 DNA follows: TGTGCCAGCAGCCCCGACCGACAGGGAACCCAGTACTTC. Its translation is CASSPDRQGTQYF. The full variable domain, completed using reference TRBV7-8 and TRBJ2-5, is GAGVSQSPRYKVAKRGQDVALRCDPISGHVSLFWYQQALGQGPEFLTYFQNEAQLDKSGLPSDRFFAERPEGSVSTLKIQRTQQEDSAVYLCASSPDRQGTQYFGPGTRLLVL.

The gene calls are TRBV6-1 and TRBJ2-7; possibly TRBD2 for D (5 bases). CDR1 is MNHNS and CDR2 is SASEGT in the germline V gene. This CDR3 is built from 14 residues. V was shortened by 3 bases and J by 3 bases, with 12 bases between the two germline ends. CDR3 residues: CASSEHAGDYEQYV. In DNA, the CDR3 is TGTGCCAGCAGTGAGCATGCGGGTGACTACGAGCAGTACGTC.

The chain combines TRBV7-2 with TRBJ1-5, with 9 positions matching TRBD1. The CDR3 is made up of 15 amino acids. The germline CDR1 and CDR2 sequences are SGHTA and FQGNSA. The junction had 6 bases not matched to a gene; V was cut back by 4 bases and J by 5 bases. Here the CDR3 reads CASSYTGGVDQPQHF. The CDR3 DNA is TGTGCCAGCAGCTATACAGGGGGCGTTGATCAGCCCCAGCATTTT.

This rearrangement joins TRBV3-1 (or the pseudogene TRBV3-2) to TRBJ2-1; D may be TRBD2 (7 bases). The CDR3 runs to 15 residues. Trimming cost V 1 base and J 6 bases, with 13 bases left between them. Germline V gene lookup returns CDR1 LGHDT and CDR2 YNNKEL (reference sequence). The CDR3 DNA reads as TGTGCCAGCAGCCAAGGAGGGGGGGTCCCCAATGAGCAGTTCTTC. It specifies CASSQGGGVPNEQFF.

This clone was seen only once. V is TRBV4-2 and J is TRBJ1-1; 8 bases fit TRBD1. The CDR3 consists of 16 residues. Germline assignment: CDR1 LGHNA and CDR2 YNFKEQ. V was pared by 0 bases and J by 8 bases, with 11 bases of the junction left unmatched. The CDR3 DNA follows: TGTGCCAGCAGCCAAGATGGGGGCGGACAGGGCAGGGAAGCTTTCTTT. Translated: CASSQDGGGQGREAFF.

This chain connects TRBV5-6 to TRBJ1-1; 8 bases are shared with TRBD1. From germline, CDR1 is SGHDT and CDR2 YYEEEE. This CDR3 has 15 amino acids. Germline trimming cut 6 bases from V and 5 bases from J; bases unmatched to any gene: 12. CDR3 in amino acids: CASTKNDRGWTEAFF. In nucleotides, the CDR3 is TGTGCCAGCACTAAAAATGACAGGGGTTGGACTGAAGCTTTCTTT.

The rearrangement uses TRBV6-5 and TRBJ1-4; D gene ambiguous. Germline CDR1 is MNHEY and CDR2 is SVGAGI. This CDR3 is 14 amino acids long. Trimming took 11 bases from V and 0 from J, leaving 13 bases between them. The CDR3: CAGRPGSTNEKLFF. For the CDR3, the DNA is TGTGCCGGGCGACCTGGGTCAACTAATGAAAAACTGTTTTTT.

This clone was detected only a few times. The J gene is TRBJ2-3, the V gene TRBV6-1; a possible D gene is TRBD1 (5 bases). Trimming stripped 3 bases from V and 4 bases from J, with 11 bases between. CDR3 length equals 14 residues. Germline CDR1 MNHNS, CDR2 SASEGT. This CDR3 reads CASSEGQFPDTQYF. The CDR3 bases are TGTGCCAGCAGTGAGGGGCAGTTCCCAGATACGCAGTATTTT.

Regarding this clone: The sample holds other DNA sequences that translate to the same CDR3. The chain joins TRBV24-1 to TRBJ1-2, with D hard to call. The CDR3 has 13 residues. V was pared by 3 bases and J by 3 bases, with 7 bases between. Germline V lookup: CDR1 KGHDR, CDR2 SFDVKD. This chain's CDR3 is CATSDRHDYGYTF. The CDR3 coding sequence is TGTGCCACCAGTGATCGACATGACTATGGCTACACCTTC.